This is a list of T cell receptor beta chains from one sample in a study of cytomegalovirus exposure and HLA in healthy donors. Clones were read by immunoSEQ multiplex PCR, and TCRdb kept only the in-frame ones, dropping some. Of approximately 110,000 clones in the sample, around 80% are singletons; the top ten hold around 1%. Sequencing was done on a sample of PBMCs. The receptor set was obtained from a woman in her twenties or thirties in good health and CMV-seronegative. Each CDR3 is given with its conserved first and last residue. A D gene is named only where the DNA matches it firmly. The listing skips clone size in some rows; elsewhere it reads once, few, many or a size class.

clone_size,d_call,j_call,cdr3_length,v_call,cdr3_nt,cdr3_aa
-,-,TRBJ1-2,14,TRBV2,TGTGCCAGCAGCCTCCTGACAGGATTCTATGGCTACACCTTC,CASSLLTGFYGYTF
-,-,TRBJ1-2,11,TRBV7-9,TGTGCCAGCACGTTATTCGTGGGCTACACCTTC,CASTLFVGYTF
-,-,TRBJ2-7,13,TRBV11-2,TGTGCCAGCACATCTGGTCTGGAGCTCGAGCAGTACTTC,CASTSGLELEQYF
-,-,TRBJ2-7,14,TRBV11-3,TGTGCCAGCAGCTTTACAGGGAATACCTACGAGCAGTACTTC,CASSFTGNTYEQYF
-,TRBD2,TRBJ2-1,16,TRBV9,TGTGCCAGCAGCGTAGCCGAGCGGGGGGGGTACAATGAGCAGTTCTTC,CASSVAERGGYNEQFF
-,TRBD2,TRBJ2-7,15,TRBV6-6,TGTGCCAGCAGGCGCGGACTAGCGGGGGACTACGAGCAGTACTTC,CASRRGLAGDYEQYF
once,-,TRBJ1-3,14,TRBV7-9,TGTGCCAGCACGAGGGGGAAGACTGGAAACACCATATATTTT,CASTRGKTGNTIYF
-,-,TRBJ2-3,14,TRBV19,TGTGCCAGTAGTATTGGCAGGGATGTCGATACGCAGTATTTT,CASSIGRDVDTQYF
-,-,TRBJ2-5,14,TRBV30,TGTGCCTGGAGTGTAAGAGGATACGAAGAGACCCAGTACTTC,CAWSVRGYEETQYF
-,-,TRBJ1-6,14,TRBV2,TGTGCCAGCAGCTACGGACAGAGGGGATCACCCCTCCACTTT,CASSYGQRGSPLHF
-,TRBD1,TRBJ1-1,15,TRBV6-5,TGTGCCAGCGGGGGGACAGGTACCATGAACACTGAAGCTTTCTTT,CASGGTGTMNTEAFF
-,-,TRBJ2-7,16,TRBV4-1,TGCGCCAGCAGCCAAGAAGAAGCAGCCGGGTCCTACGAGCAGTACTTC,CASSQEEAAGSYEQYF
-,-,TRBJ2-7,15,TRBV5-8,TGTGCCAGCAGCTTCGGCCAGACGGGCTCCTACGAGCAGTACTTC,CASSFGQTGSYEQYF
-,-,TRBJ2-2,14,TRBV7-7,TGTGCTAGCAGCTTAGGTACTACGTCGGGGGAGCTGTTTTTT,CASSLGTTSGELFF
-,-,TRBJ1-5,14,TRBV4-1,TGCGCCAGCAGCCAAGGACAGAACGATCAGCCCCAGCATTTT,CASSQGQNDQPQHF
-,-,TRBJ2-5,15,TRBV5-1,TGCGCCAGCAGCTTGTTGGAGGGAACCCCAGAGACCCAGTACTTC,CASSLLEGTPETQYF
-,-,TRBJ1-5,13,TRBV5-1,TGCGCCAGCAGCTTTTCGGCGGGTCAGCCCCAGCATTTT,CASSFSAGQPQHF
-,-,TRBJ1-2,13,TRBV5-5,TGTGCCAGCAGCTTGGACACAGGGTTCGGCTACACCTTC,CASSLDTGFGYTF
-,-,TRBJ2-3,14,TRBV7-3,TGTGCCAGCGCTAGGAGTAGGGGCCCAGATACGCAGTATTTT,CASARSRGPDTQYF
-,-,TRBJ1-4,14,TRBV9,TGTGCCAGCAGCGTGGGTCAGGGCCGGGAAAAACTGTTTTTT,CASSVGQGREKLFF
once,-,TRBJ2-1,14,TRBV30,TGTGCCTGCCAAGGAGGGAGCCCCTCCAATGAGCAGTTCTTC,CACQGGSPSNEQFF
-,-,TRBJ1-2,13,TRBV9,TGTGCCAGCAGCGGATCCCGGGGGTATGGCTACACCTTC,CASSGSRGYGYTF
few,-,TRBJ2-7,17,TRBV18,TGTGCCAGCTCACCACAGGGGGGCGGGGGCCTCTCCTACGAGCAGTACTTC,CASSPQGGGGLSYEQYF
-,-,TRBJ2-5,16,TRBV6-1,TGTGCCAGCAGTGGGAGCTCCAGGACTACGCAAGAGACCCAGTACTTC,CASSGSSRTTQETQYF
few,-,TRBJ2-3,15,TRBV11-1,TGTGCCAGCAGCCAGATCCGTGGACTGGCTTATACGCAGTATTTT,CASSQIRGLAYTQYF
once,TRBD1,TRBJ2-7,13,TRBV19,TGTGCCAGTAGCCGGGACAGCTCCTACGAGCAGTACTTC,CASSRDSSYEQYF
once,TRBD2,TRBJ2-5,16,TRBV5-1,TGCGCCAGCAGCTTCACCGGGGGGAATACTCAAGAGACCCAGTACTTC,CASSFTGGNTQETQYF
-,TRBD1,TRBJ1-2,17,TRBV5-6,TGTGCCAGCAGCTTGAGGCAGGGGGCGTTCATGAACTATGGCTACACCTTC,CASSLRQGAFMNYGYTF
few,-,TRBJ1-5,18,TRBV28,TGTGCCAGCGGGGGTCCAGGACTAACCCTGGGAAGCAATCAGCCCCAGCATTTT,CASGGPGLTLGSNQPQHF
-,TRBD2,TRBJ2-7,15,TRBV4-1,TGCGCCAGCAGCCAGGGACTAGCAAGTACTCACGAGCAGTACTTC,CASSQGLASTHEQYF
-,TRBD2,TRBJ2-2,15,TRBV19,TGTGCCAGTATGCCGGGACTAGCTTCACTCGGGGAGCTGTTTTTT,CASMPGLASLGELFF
-,-,TRBJ1-4,16,TRBV6-5,TGTGCCAGCAGTTTTCGTCAACAGGCAACTAATGAAAAACTGTTTTTT,CASSFRQQATNEKLFF
-,TRBD2,TRBJ2-3,18,TRBV9,TGTGCCAGCAGCGTACTATTTAGCGGGACGACTAGCACAGATACGCAGTATTTT,CASSVLFSGTTSTDTQYF
medium-sized,TRBD1,TRBJ2-7,14,TRBV11-3,TGTGCCAGCAGCTCCCCGGGACAGGGCTACGAGCAGTACTTC,CASSSPGQGYEQYF
-,TRBD1,TRBJ2-1,14,TRBV29-1,TGCAGCGTCCCAGGGGGCAGCTCCTACAATGAGCAGTTCTTC,CSVPGGSSYNEQFF
-,-,TRBJ2-2,14,TRBV30,TGTGCCTGGAGTTGGTGGGAGGTGAACGGGGAGCTGTTTTTT,CAWSWWEVNGELFF
-,-,TRBJ2-7,13,TRBV19,TGTGCCAGTAAACTAGCAGGAGCCGACGAGCAGTACTTC,CASKLAGADEQYF
-,-,TRBJ1-2,13,TRBV9,TGTGCCAGCAGCGTAGCGCAGGGTTATGGCTACACCTTC,CASSVAQGYGYTF
once,TRBD1,TRBJ1-2,14,TRBV13,TGTGCCAGCAGCTTGGGCAGGGGGCGGAAGGGCTACACCTTC,CASSLGRGRKGYTF
few,-,TRBJ2-6,13,TRBV10-2,TGCGCCAGCAGTGAGAGCAGGGCCAACGTCCTGACTTTC,CASSESRANVLTF
-,TRBD1,TRBJ2-3,16,TRBV5-4,TGTGCCAGCAGCTTGAGGGCAGGGGGACACACAGATACGCAGTATTTT,CASSLRAGGHTDTQYF
few,TRBD2,TRBJ2-2,16,TRBV18,TGTGCCAGCTCACGTTCACTAGCGGAGAACACCGGGGAGCTGTTTTTT,CASSRSLAENTGELFF
once,-,TRBJ1-1,12,TRBV5-1,TGCGCCAGCAGCTTGGTCCCGGGTGAAGCTTTCTTT,CASSLVPGEAFF
few,-,TRBJ1-2,13,TRBV5-4,TGTGCCAGCAGCCATGGAGGGGACTATGGCTACACCTTC,CASSHGGDYGYTF
-,-,TRBJ1-5,14,TRBV19,TGTGCCAGTAGTACAGGGTTTCGCAATCAGCCCCAGCATTTT,CASSTGFRNQPQHF
-,-,TRBJ2-5,13,TRBV5-1,TGCGCCAGCAGCTTTGGGCTTCAAGAGACCCAGTACTTC,CASSFGLQETQYF
-,-,TRBJ1-5,16,TRBV27,TGTGCCAGCAGTCCCCTCTCCCGGGGTAACAATCAGCCCCAGCATTTT,CASSPLSRGNNQPQHF
-,-,TRBJ2-7,11,TRBV27,TGTGCCAGCAGTCCCGCCTACGAGCAGTACTTC,CASSPAYEQYF
-,TRBD2,TRBJ2-2,17,TRBV7-2,TGTGCCAGCAGCCCGTCGGCACTAGCGGGAGCAGCCGGGGAGCTGTTTTTT,CASSPSALAGAAGELFF
once,TRBD1,TRBJ1-4,16,TRBV10-3,TGTGCCATCAGTGAGTCGACAGGGGGCACGGTTGAAAAACTGTTTTTT,CAISESTGGTVEKLFF
-,-,TRBJ2-3,15,TRBV27,TGTGCCAGCAGTTTAAAGGGGTATAGCACAGATACGCAGTATTTT,CASSLKGYSTDTQYF
few,-,TRBJ1-4,13,TRBV6-5,TGTGCCAGCAGCTCCGGCGGGTCTGAAAAACTGTTTTTT,CASSSGGSEKLFF
once,-,TRBJ1-2,15,TRBV19,TGTGCCAGTACTCTAGAGGGGCGCATTGGCTATGGCTACACCTTC,CASTLEGRIGYGYTF
-,TRBD1,TRBJ2-7,11,TRBV20-1,TGCAGTGCTACAGGGGGCGGCGAGCAGTACTTC,CSATGGGEQYF
-,TRBD1,TRBJ2-2,17,TRBV2,TGTGCCAGCAGTGAAGATTCAGGGACAGGTTGGACCGGGGAGCTGTTTTTT,CASSEDSGTGWTGELFF
-,-,TRBJ2-1,13,TRBV7-9,TGTGCCAGCAGCTTAGGACCGCGGGATGAGCAGTTCTTC,CASSLGPRDEQFF
-,-,TRBJ1-1,15,TRBV18,TGTGCCAGCTCACCACCTCTGGGCAGGAACACTGAAGCTTTCTTT,CASSPPLGRNTEAFF
-,TRBD1,TRBJ1-1,18,TRBV23-1,TGCGCCAGCAGCCCCCGACAGGGGGAAAGAGGGATGAACACTGAAGCTTTCTTT,CASSPRQGERGMNTEAFF
-,-,TRBJ2-1,14,TRBV2,TGTGCCAGCAGTGACGACAGCTCCTACAATGAGCAGTTCTTC,CASSDDSSYNEQFF